This T cell receptor beta chain was captured in a study of shared clonotypes between healthy human individuals. Points from the study as a whole: Sampling covered nothing but blood. Tissue TCR repertoires likely differ from those found in blood. With several donors compared, 4% to 5% of naive CD4 clonotypes were shared.

The germline V and J ends were trimmed by 1 base and 8 bases, with 12 bases remaining between them. The length of the CDR3 is 15 residues. Germline V gene lookup returns CDR1 MNHEY and CDR2 SMNVEV (reference sequence). This clone was recorded only once. The antigen is unknown. It was across several immunoSEQ plates that each subset's genomic DNA was evenly split. Per the authors' pipeline: With immunoSEQ giving junction-only sequences and no quality scores, filtering differed. Clones were read by immunoSEQ multiplex PCR, and TCRdb kept only the in-frame ones, dropping some. V, J and clone size are taken as reported in that table, and D and trimming were inferred from the DNA itself. This table has more than 900,000 clones, about 80% appearing once.

The receptor's source is a man aged 18 to 35 in good health. Some clones in this sample may be carry-over from other donors' samples. The specimen sequenced was memory CD4+ T cells from PBMCs. The sample's subset: CD45RA-negative fraction. The rearrangement links TRBV27 to TRBJ2-6, with no clear D. Here the CDR3 reads CASSLLTSPPNVLTF. The CDR3 DNA is TGTGCCAGCAGTTTATTAACCTCCCCTCCCAACGTCCTGACTTTC.